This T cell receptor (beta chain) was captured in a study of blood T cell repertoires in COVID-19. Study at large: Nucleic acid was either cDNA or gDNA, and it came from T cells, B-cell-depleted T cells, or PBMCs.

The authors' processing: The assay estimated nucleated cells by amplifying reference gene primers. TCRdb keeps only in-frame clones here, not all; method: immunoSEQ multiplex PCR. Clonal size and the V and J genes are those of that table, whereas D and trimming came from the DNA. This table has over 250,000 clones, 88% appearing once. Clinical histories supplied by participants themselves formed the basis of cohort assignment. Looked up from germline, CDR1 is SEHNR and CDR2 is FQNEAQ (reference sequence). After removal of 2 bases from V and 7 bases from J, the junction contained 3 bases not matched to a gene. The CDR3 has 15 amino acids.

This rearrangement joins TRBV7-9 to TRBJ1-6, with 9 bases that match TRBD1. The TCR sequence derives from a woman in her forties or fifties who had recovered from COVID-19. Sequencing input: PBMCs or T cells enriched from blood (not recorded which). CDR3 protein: CASSLIGQGNSPLHF. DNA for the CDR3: TGTGCCAGCAGCTTAATTGGACAGGGGAATTCACCCCTCCACTTT.